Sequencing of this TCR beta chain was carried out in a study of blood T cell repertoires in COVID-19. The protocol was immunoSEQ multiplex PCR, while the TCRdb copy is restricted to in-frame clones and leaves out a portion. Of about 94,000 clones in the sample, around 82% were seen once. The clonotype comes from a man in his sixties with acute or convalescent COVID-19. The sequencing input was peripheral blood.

CDR3 DNA sequence: TGTGCCAGCAGTTATCAGATCTACGAGCAGTACTTC. This gives the protein CASSYQIYEQYF. V usage is TRBV28 and J usage is TRBJ2-7; D is unresolved. The germline gives CDR1 MDHEN, CDR2 SYDVKM. V lost 4 bases and J lost 3, with 7 bases in between. CDR3 length equals 12 residues.